Shown below are 17 T cell receptor beta chains from a single sample sequenced in a study of blood T cells in healthy people across ages. A J-beta primer mix and a sample-barcoded 5' primer were used in a second PCR of roughly 6 to 11 cycles. TCRdb re-called the 5' RACE reads with MiXCR, one entry per CDR3 protein. The sample records about 970,000 distinct CDR3 sequences, about 53% being singletons. The sequencing input was blood. The receptor set was obtained from a woman in her fifties or sixties in good health.

A few counts support this clonotype. V is TRBV2 and J is TRBJ2-5; the match to TRBD1 covers 7 bases. Losses at the gene ends were 8 bases for V and 2 bases for J; bases not matched to a gene: 14. The CDR3 spans 16 residues. In germline, CDR1 is SNHLY, CDR2 FYNNEI. Here the CDR3 reads CASEVSRGWRQETQYF. The CDR3 DNA reads TGTGCCAGCGAAGTTAGCAGGGGGTGGAGACAAGAGACCCAGTACTTC.

This rearrangement joins TRBV29-1 to TRBJ2-3; 8 bases match TRBD2. This CDR3 has 21 amino acids. The J segment lost 4 bases and the V segment lost 0 bases, leaving 24 bases of the junction unmatched. CDR1 is SQVTM, CDR2 ANQGSEA, per germline. The CDR3 bases are TGCAGCGTTGAAGATTGGACATCCGGGACGGTGGTTAGCGGGAACCCAGATACGCAGTATTTT. Protein product: CSVEDWTSGTVVSGNPDTQYF.

This chain connects TRBV7-9 to TRBJ2-7, with no clear D. The V gene's germline CDR1 is SEHNR and CDR2 FQNEAQ (reference sequence). Trimming shortened V by 1 base and J by 7 bases, and 17 bases separated the two germline ends. The CDR3 covers 15 residues. The CDR3 here is CASSLDDVEWDEQYF. The CDR3 region has the DNA TGTGCCAGCAGCTTAGACGACGTTGAGTGGGATGAGCAGTACTTC.

The chain combines TRBV28 with TRBJ2-1; 8 positions match TRBD2. Germline V gene data show CDR1 as MDHEN and CDR2 as SYDVKM. The CDR3 contains 15 residues. Trimming removed 4 bases from V and 8 bases from J; junction bases left unmatched: 10. The chain's CDR3 is CASSSRLAPPDEQFF. The CDR3 DNA reads as TGTGCCAGCAGTTCCAGACTAGCGCCCCCCGATGAGCAGTTCTTC.

The rearrangement links TRBV6-6 to TRBJ2-7; D is uncertain. V was cut by 4 bases and J by 1 base, with 14 bases left in between. The V gene's germline CDR1 is MNHNY and CDR2 SVGAGI (reference sequence). The CDR3 has 15 amino acids. This CDR3 is CASSSPPSTSYEQYF. As DNA, the CDR3 is TGTGCCAGCAGTTCCCCTCCTAGTACGTCCTACGAGCAGTACTTC.

This clonotype was seen a handful of times. The DNA for the CDR3 is TGTGCCACCAGCAGAGTTCTAGCGGGAGGCGAGCAGTACTTC. This codes for CATSRVLAGGEQYF. The genes are TRBV15 and TRBJ2-7, with 11 nucleotides matching TRBD2. There are 14 residues in the CDR3. Trimming removed 1 base from V and 6 bases from J; junction bases left unmatched: 2. The germline CDR1 and CDR2 sequences are LNHNV and YYDKDF (reference sequence).

There are a few counts of this clonotype. This sequence joins TRBV29-1 and TRBJ1-2, with a tentative D call TRBD1 (5 bases). This CDR3 is 13 amino acids long. The germline V gene encodes CDR1 SQVTM and CDR2 ANQGSEA. V lost 7 bases and J lost 12, with 24 bases in between. CDR3 sequence: CSAGGAGISINTF. The DNA for the CDR3 is TGCAGCGCTGGAGGGGCAGGGATTTCTATTAACACCTTC.

This clonotype was observed a handful of times. The chain joins TRBV5-1 to TRBJ2-1; tentatively, D is TRBD1 (6 bases). Looked up from germline, CDR1 is SGHRS and CDR2 is YFSETQ. The CDR3 runs 12 residues. V was trimmed by 5 bases and J by 12 bases, leaving 15 bases between them. In DNA form, the CDR3 reads TGCGCCAGCAGGGTTACCAGGGGCGGGCAGTTCTTC. This sequence encodes CASRVTRGGQFF.

CDR3 residues: CAARSGMDTQYF. CDR3 bases: TGTGCCGCCAGAAGCGGGATGGATACGCAGTATTTT. J is TRBJ2-3 and V is TRBV7-9; TRBD2 aligns across 7 bases. Germline lookup yields CDR1 SEHNR and CDR2 FQNEAQ (reference sequence). The CDR3 runs to 12 residues. Trimming cost V 11 bases and J 6 bases; bases outside gene matches: 8.

The chain has TRBV28 and TRBJ2-3; no definite D call. The CDR3 sequence is 12 residues long. V lost 7 bases and J lost 1, with 6 bases in between. CDR1 is MDHEN, CDR2 SYDVKM, per germline. CDR3 sequence: CASTARTDTQYF. Written as DNA, the CDR3 is TGTGCCAGCACGGCCCGCACAGATACGCAGTATTTT.

The rearrangement joins TRBV27 to TRBJ2-3; 8 bases map to TRBD1. This CDR3 is 14 amino acids long. Germline-derived CDR1 and CDR2 are MNHEY and SMNVEV (reference sequence). J lost 8 bases, V lost 9 bases, and 13 bases had no gene match. The CDR3 DNA reads as TGTGCCAGTGGACCCGGGACAGGTGGATTTACGCAGTATTTT. This gives the protein CASGPGTGGFTQYF.

The count of this clonotype is one. The CDR3 DNA is TGCGCCAGCAGCCAAGGGAGCGGGGGGAGCGCCTACGAGCAGTACTTC. It is translated as CASSQGSGGSAYEQYF. This chain links TRBV4-1 with TRBJ2-7; the match to TRBD2 covers 9 bases. The CDR3 runs 16 residues. Germline CDR1 reads MGHRA; CDR2 reads YSYEKL. Unmatched junction bases numbered 6, after V lost 1 base and J lost 2 bases.

The V gene is TRBV7-2, the J gene TRBJ2-7; possibly TRBD2 for D (5 bases). V shed 5 bases and J shed 3 bases, with 14 bases lying between them. The germline gives CDR1 SGHTA, CDR2 FQGNSA. The CDR3 runs 14 residues. This CDR3 is CASSEAWGVYEQYF. Here the CDR3 DNA reads TGTGCCAGCAGCGAGGCATGGGGAGTCTACGAGCAGTACTTC.

This clonotype appeared a few times. V usage is TRBV6-2 or TRBV6-3 and J usage is TRBJ2-4, with D unresolved. The tail of the sequence fits TRBJ2-7 better, so the J call may be wrong. CDR1 MNHEY and CDR2 SVGEGT come from the germline V gene. CDR3 length: 14 residues. CDR3 nucleotides: TGTGCCAGCAGTTACTCTCGCGGACCCTACGAGCAGTACTTC. Amino acid sequence: CASSYSRGPYEQYF.

The chain uses TRBV12-3 or TRBV12-4 and TRBJ2-7; D possibly uses TRBD1 or TRBD2 (5 bases each). The V end was cut by 5 bases, the J end by 5 bases, with 16 bases between. The CDR3 is 14 amino acids. The CDR3 DNA is TGTGCCAGCAGTCCCTCCGGGGCGCCGAACGAGCAGTACTTC. Its translation: CASSPSGAPNEQYF.

The chain recombines TRBV12-3 or TRBV12-4 with TRBJ2-2; D is uncertain. The CDR3 consists of 15 residues. Trimming removed 7 bases from V and 1 base from J, with 13 bases in between. The CDR3 sequence is CASTRTPLNTGELFF. The CDR3 DNA reads TGTGCCAGCACTAGAACACCCTTGAACACCGGGGAGCTGTTTTTT.

The sample holds a few counts of this clonotype. This chain uses TRBV9 with TRBJ2-7, with 10 bases fitting TRBD1. Germline assignment: CDR1 SGDLS and CDR2 YYNGEE. The CDR3 consists of 15 residues. V lost 3 bases and J lost 3; bases outside the gene matches: 6. The CDR3 nucleotides are TGTGCCAGCAGCGCCGGGACAGGGGTGTTCTACGAGCAGTACTTC. Its protein is CASSAGTGVFYEQYF. The full variable domain, in which reference TRBV9 and TRBJ2-7 provide the parts outside the CDR3, is DSGVTQTPKHLITATGQRVTLRCSPRSGDLSVYWYQQSLDQGLQFLIQYYNGEERAKGNILERFSAQQFPDLHSELNLSSLELGDSALYFCASSAGTGVFYEQYFGPGTRLTVT.